The 5 T cell receptor beta chains below were found in one sample sequenced in a study of blood T cell repertoires in COVID-19. Profiled with immunoSEQ multiplex PCR; TCRdb holds only in-frame clones, not every one. The sample lists 100,000 or so clones; approximately 83% were seen once. Sample: peripheral blood. Source of these receptors: a man aged 45-60 years with acute or convalescent COVID-19.

The J gene is TRBJ2-1, the V gene TRBV5-8; no definite D call. Germline CDR1 reads SGHTS; CDR2 reads YDEGEE. The CDR3 spans 12 residues. V lost 4 bases, J lost 7 bases, and 9 bases lay in between. The CDR3 region is CASSAYVNEQFF. CDR3 bases: TGTGCCAGCAGCGCCTACGTAAATGAGCAGTTCTTC.

The chain recombines TRBV7-2 with TRBJ2-7; D call uncertain. Germline V gene lookup returns CDR1 SGHTA and CDR2 FQGNSA. The V gene lost 3 bases and the J gene lost 3 bases, with 3 bases spanning the gap. This CDR3 has 11 residues. This CDR3 reads CASSFYYEQYF. The CDR3 bases are TGTGCCAGCAGCTTTTACTACGAGCAGTACTTC. The entire variable domain, with the rest obtained from reference TRBV7-2 and TRBJ2-7, is as follows: GAGVSQSPSNKVTEKGKDVELRCDPISGHTALYWYRQSLGQGLEFLIYFQGNSAPDKSGLPSDRFSAERTGGSVSTLTIQRTQQEDSAVYLCASSFYYEQYFGPGTRLTVT.

The chain couples TRBV28 to TRBJ1-6, with TRBD1 matching 8 bases. V shed 5 bases, J shed 1 base, and the junction held 7 bases outside the gene matches. The CDR3 loop spans 17 amino acids. Germline CDR1 reads MDHEN; CDR2 reads SYDVKM. In DNA, the CDR3 is TGTGCCAGCAGTGGGGCAGGGGGCATTTCCTATAATTCACCCCTCCACTTT. Amino acid sequence: CASSGAGGISYNSPLHF.

The CDR3 region is CASSPGTSGNTIYF. CDR3 bases: TGTGCCAGCAGTCCTGGGACATCTGGAAACACCATATATTTT. This rearrangement joins TRBV28 to TRBJ1-3; TRBD1 is a possible D gene (6 bases). V lost 5 bases and J lost 1, with 9 bases in between. This CDR3 has 14 amino acids. The germline CDR1 and CDR2 sequences are MDHEN and SYDVKM. Using reference TRBV28 and TRBJ1-3 for the parts outside the CDR3, the full variable domain is DVKVTQSSRYLVKRTGEKVFLECVQDMDHENMFWYRQDPGLGLRLIYFSYDVKMKEKGDIPEGYSVSREKKERFSLILESASTNQTSMYLCASSPGTSGNTIYFGEGSWLTVV.

The V and J genes are TRBV15 and TRBJ2-5; the D gene is possibly TRBD2 (6 bases). The V end lost 1 base, the J end lost 5 bases, and 14 bases lay between the germline ends. From germline, CDR1 is LNHNV and CDR2 YYDKDF (reference sequence). The CDR3 is 15 amino acids. The CDR3 region is CATSRVTGGKETQYF. Written as DNA, the CDR3 is TGTGCCACCAGCAGAGTCACAGGAGGGAAGGAGACCCAGTACTTC. Based on the CDR3 plus reference TRBV15 and TRBJ2-5, the full variable domain is DAMVIQNPRYQVTQFGKPVTLSCSQTLNHNVMYWYQQKSSQAPKLLFHYYDKDFNNEADTPDNFQSRRPNTSFCFLDIRSPGLGDTAMYLCATSRVTGGKETQYFGPGTRLLVL.